The 11 T cell receptor beta chains in this list originate from one sample, sequenced in a study of vaccination and CD4 T cells after COVID-19. The assay that was used to sequence DNA from cultured CD4+ T cells was the Oncomine TCR Beta short-read assay. Genomic DNA was isolated from cultured CD4+ T cells. In TCRdb, the PCR reads were re-called with MiXCR into one record per CDR3 protein. The sample has more than 7,000 distinct CDR3 sequences; less than 45% are singletons. These receptors' targets are unknown. Treatment indicated: roughly 10-day PBMC culture with coronavirus spike peptide pools or control peptides (ViraFEST assay). Pre-COVID-19 pandemic sampling (2011-2018) yielded the unexposed donor's CD4+ T cells. Input material: CD4+ T cells from blood, cultured in vitro. These receptors all come from a human donor in good health.

This clonotype occurred a few times. This sequence joins TRBV7-8 and TRBJ1-2; possible D gene TRBD1, 5 bases. This CDR3 is 12 amino acids long. The germline gives CDR1 SGHVS, CDR2 FQNEAQ. With 4 bases removed from V and 8 bases from J, the gap between germline ends came to 11 bases. The CDR3 nucleotides are TGTGCCAGCAGCTGGGACTCGAGGGGCTACACCTTC. The encoded protein is CASSWDSRGYTF.

The sample holds a few counts of this clonotype. The chain links TRBV20-1 to TRBJ2-7, with 9 bases aligning to TRBD2. After removal of 6 bases from V and 7 bases from J, the junction contained 13 bases not matched to a gene. The CDR3 totals 14 residues. Germline CDR1 reads DFQATT; CDR2 reads SNEGSKA (reference sequence). CDR3 loop: CSALGSSGTREQYF. The CDR3 DNA is TGCAGTGCCCTAGGGTCTAGCGGGACTCGGGAGCAGTACTTC.

The rearrangement uses TRBV14 and TRBJ2-2, with unresolved D. Germline assignment: CDR1 SGHDN and CDR2 FVKESK. V was cut by 1 base and J by 3 bases, with 12 bases left in between. The CDR3 totals 16 residues. The CDR3 is CASSQAPSSHTGELFF. The CDR3 nucleotides are TGTGCCAGCAGCCAAGCGCCCTCCTCGCACACCGGGGAGCTGTTTTTT.

A single count supports this clonotype. The genes are TRBV7-2 and TRBJ2-1; 11 positions agree with TRBD2. The CDR3 has 18 residues. The V segment lost 4 bases and the J segment 2 bases; nucleotides outside the gene matches: 10. In germline, CDR1 is SGHTA, CDR2 FQGNSA. CDR3 loop: CASSSPASGRRTYNEQFF. CDR3 sequence (DNA): TGTGCCAGCAGCTCCCCCGCTAGCGGGAGGAGGACCTACAATGAGCAGTTCTTC.

The sample holds a few counts of this clonotype. The rearrangement uses TRBV6-2 or TRBV6-3 and TRBJ1-5, with TRBD1 as a possible D gene (6 bases). The CDR3 is made up of 14 amino acids. V dropped 5 bases and J dropped 2 bases, with 10 bases sitting between them. The germline V gene has CDR1 MNHEY and CDR2 SVGEGT. The CDR3 protein is CASSGGPGNQPQHF. CDR3 bases: TGTGCCAGCAGTGGGGGGCCAGGCAATCAGCCCCAGCATTTT.

This clonotype was observed a few times. This rearrangement joins TRBV10-3 to TRBJ2-7, with 7 bases lining up with TRBD1. J lost 3 bases, V lost 3 bases, and 5 bases had no gene match. Germline CDR1 ENHRY, CDR2 SYGVKD. The CDR3 consists of 14 residues. For the CDR3, the DNA is TGTGCCATCAGTGACTCGACAGGGAGCTACGAGCAGTACTTC. This encodes CAISDSTGSYEQYF.

This sequence joins TRBV28 and TRBJ1-2; tentatively, D is TRBD1 (6 bases). The germline V and J ends were trimmed by 4 bases and 7 bases, with 25 bases remaining between them. CDR1 MDHEN and CDR2 SYDVKM come from the germline V gene. The CDR3 runs 17 residues. The CDR3 DNA follows: TGTGCCAGCAGTTCTCCCTCGTCAGGACAGCCCCAACCTGGCTACACCTTC. Translating it yields CASSSPSSGQPQPGYTF.

V gene TRBV28 combines with J gene TRBJ2-3; 7 nucleotides match TRBD2. V gave up 3 bases and J gave up 1 base; unmatched junction bases: 4. Germline CDR1 and CDR2: MDHEN and SYDVKM. This CDR3 is 15 amino acids long. This CDR3 is CASSLGGVGTDTQYF. The CDR3 region has the DNA TGTGCCAGCAGTTTGGGAGGGGTGGGCACAGATACGCAGTATTTT.

Only a few counts were recorded for this clonotype. The chain joins TRBV6-1 to TRBJ1-6; D unclear. The ends were cut back, 4 bases at V and 11 bases at J, with 3 bases in the middle. Germline V gene data show CDR1 as MNHNS and CDR2 as SASEGT. The CDR3 contains 10 residues. CDR3: CASSVPPLHF. The CDR3 nucleotides are TGTGCCAGCAGTGTCCCACCCCTCCACTTT.

This rearrangement joins TRBV6-2 or TRBV6-3 to TRBJ2-5; 8 nucleotides line up with TRBD1. V lost 5 bases and J lost 2; bases outside the gene matches: 1. This CDR3 is built from 13 residues. Per the germline V gene, CDR1 is MNHEY and CDR2 is SVGEGT. This CDR3 is CASSRDRQETQYF. The CDR3 region has the DNA TGTGCCAGCAGTAGGGACAGGCAAGAGACCCAGTACTTC.

The chain couples TRBV29-1 to TRBJ1-1, with D unclear. Trimming cost V 3 bases and J 0 bases, with 8 bases left between them. Germline lookup yields CDR1 SQVTM and CDR2 ANQGSEA. The CDR3 totals 13 residues. The CDR3, as DNA: TGCAGCGTTGAGCCCCAAATGAACACTGAAGCTTTCTTT. Protein sequence: CSVEPQMNTEAFF.